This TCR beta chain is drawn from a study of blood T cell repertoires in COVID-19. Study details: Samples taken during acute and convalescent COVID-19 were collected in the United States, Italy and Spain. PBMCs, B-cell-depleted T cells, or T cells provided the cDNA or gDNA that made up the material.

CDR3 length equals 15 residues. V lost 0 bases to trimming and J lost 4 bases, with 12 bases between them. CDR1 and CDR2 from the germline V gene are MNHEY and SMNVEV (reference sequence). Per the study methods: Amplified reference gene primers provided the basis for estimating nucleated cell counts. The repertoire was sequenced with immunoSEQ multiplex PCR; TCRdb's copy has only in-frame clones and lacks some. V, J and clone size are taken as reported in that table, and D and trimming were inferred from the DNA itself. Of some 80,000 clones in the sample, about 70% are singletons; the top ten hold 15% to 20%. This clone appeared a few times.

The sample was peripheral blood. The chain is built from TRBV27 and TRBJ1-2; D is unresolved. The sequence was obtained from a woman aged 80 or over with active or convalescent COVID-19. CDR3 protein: CASSLSSRAGYGYTF. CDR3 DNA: TGTGCCAGCAGTTTATCGTCGAGGGCTGGCTATGGCTACACCTTC.